This is a list of T cell receptor beta chains from one sample in a study of post-analysis software for immune sequencing data. Via MiXCR, TCRdb re-called the PCR reads, giving one row per CDR3 protein. This table holds hundreds of thousands of distinct CDR3 sequences, approximately 59% found once. Sequenced sample: blood. The receptors were gathered from a girl aged 2-10 years with multiple sclerosis. Both conserved end residues are part of each CDR3. A D gene is named only where the DNA matches it firmly. Some rows have no size entry. The others give once, few or many, or a class for an expanded clone.

j_call | clone_size | d_call | v_call | cdr3_aa | cdr3_nt
TRBJ2-5 | few | - | TRBV20-1 | CSALGQQTSQETQYF | TGCAGTGCCTTGGGTCAGCAGACCTCGCAAGAGACCCAGTACTTC
TRBJ2-1 | few | - | TRBV5-1 | CASSARQDRDNEQFF | TGCGCCAGCAGCGCGCGTCAGGACAGAGACAATGAGCAGTTCTTC
TRBJ1-1 | - | - | TRBV7-2 | CASLRGNTEAFF | TGTGCCAGCCTCAGGGGGAACACTGAAGCTTTCTTT
TRBJ2-1 | - | - | TRBV20-1 | CSAPLANEQFF | TGCAGTGCCCCATTGGCAAATGAGCAGTTCTTC
TRBJ2-5 | once | TRBD2 | TRBV11-2 | CASSQIPGGGKTQYF | TGTGCCAGCAGCCAAATTCCGGGAGGGGGGAAGACCCAGTACTTC
TRBJ2-3 | - | TRBD1 | TRBV6-2/TRBV6-3 | CASSLDRALTDTQYF | TGTGCCAGCAGTTTGGACAGGGCATTAACAGATACGCAGTATTTT
TRBJ2-1 | few | - | TRBV5-1 | CASSTGVSGNEQFF | TGCGCCAGCAGTACGGGAGTATCGGGTAATGAGCAGTTCTTC
TRBJ2-1 | - | - | TRBV6-5 | CASSIGSPPYNEQFF | TGTGCCAGCAGTATCGGGAGCCCCCCCTACAATGAGCAGTTCTTC
TRBJ2-7 | few | TRBD2 | TRBV7-9 | CASSWMWTSGTSPYDVQYF | TGTGCCAGCAGCTGGATGTGGACTAGCGGGACCTCCCCCTACGACGTGCAGTACTTC
TRBJ2-4 | - | - | TRBV6-1 | CASSAPSDGSKNIQYF | TGTGCCAGCAGTGCTCCCTCGGACGGGTCCAAAAACATTCAGTACTTC
TRBJ2-7 | - | - | TRBV20-1 | CSATGTTTYEQYF | TGCAGTGCCACCGGGACCACGACCTACGAGCAGTACTTC
TRBJ2-1 | few | - | TRBV5-1 | CASSLGRGRFYNEQFF | TGCGCCAGCAGCCTGGGCAGGGGAAGGTTCTACAATGAGCAGTTCTTC
TRBJ2-3 | - | - | TRBV7-9 | CASSLEARPTDTQYF | TGTGCCAGCAGCTTAGAGGCCAGACCCACAGATACGCAGTATTTT
TRBJ1-2 | few | - | TRBV20-1 | CSARLPLGAANYGYTF | TGCAGTGCTAGACTCCCCCTAGGAGCGGCTAACTATGGCTACACCTTC
TRBJ1-4 | few | TRBD1 | TRBV7-2 | CASSPPGQLEKLFF | TGTGCCAGCAGCCCCCCGGGACAGCTTGAAAAACTGTTTTTT
TRBJ2-5 | once | - | TRBV20-1 | CSARQGAGEQYF | TGCAGTGCTAGACAGGGGGCGGGGGAGCAGTACTTC
TRBJ2-7 | few | TRBD2 | TRBV5-1 | CASRRGVGEQYF | TGCGCCAGCAGGCGGGGGGTAGGCGAGCAGTACTTC
TRBJ2-5 | few | - | TRBV29-1 | CSVQIAVQQTQYF | TGCAGCGTACAAATAGCGGTTCAACAGACCCAGTACTTC
TRBJ2-5 | few | - | TRBV29-1 | CSVERAQETQYF | TGCAGCGTTGAGAGGGCTCAAGAGACCCAGTACTTC
TRBJ2-3 | few | TRBD2 | TRBV6-5 | CASSYGIAGESTDTQYF | TGTGCCAGCAGTTACGGGATAGCGGGGGAAAGCACAGATACGCAGTATTTT
TRBJ2-3 | - | TRBD2 | TRBV20-1 | CSAPSPSGGLTDTQYF | TGCAGTGCCCCCTCCCCTAGCGGGGGGTTGACAGATACGCAGTATTTT
TRBJ1-1 | - | - | TRBV6-5 | CASSKKGGSTEAFF | TGTGCCAGCAGCAAAAAGGGAGGGAGCACTGAAGCTTTCTTT
TRBJ2-7 | - | TRBD2 | TRBV6-5 | CASSRTSGSIYEQYF | TGTGCCAGCAGTCGGACTAGCGGGAGTATCTACGAGCAGTACTTC
TRBJ2-3 | - | - | TRBV12-3/TRBV12-4 | CASSILIPDTQYF | TGTGCCAGCAGCATACTGATACCAGATACGCAGTATTTT
TRBJ1-2 | few | - | TRBV20-1 | CSAPPGTSENYGYTF | TGCAGTGCTCCTCCCGGGACAAGCGAAAACTATGGCTACACCTTC
TRBJ1-1 | - | - | TRBV29-1 | CSVTGRMNTEAFF | TGCAGCGTCACCGGGAGGATGAACACTGAAGCTTTCTTT
TRBJ2-1 | once | - | TRBV7-2 | CASSLGPPGAGDEQFF | TGTGCCAGCAGCTTAGGCCCACCGGGGGCGGGCGATGAGCAGTTCTTC
TRBJ2-7 | few | - | TRBV20-1 | CSASPAGNTYEQYF | TGCAGTGCTAGCCCGGCAGGGAATACCTACGAGCAGTACTTC
TRBJ1-4 | few | TRBD1 | TRBV20-1 | CSAVNLAGGGAANEKLFF | TGCAGTGCCGTCAACCTAGCAGGGGGAGGGGCGGCTAATGAAAAACTGTTTTTT
TRBJ2-5 | - | TRBD2 | TRBV7-3 | CASSSPSGGYEQHF | TGTGCCAGCAGCTCCCCCTCGGGAGGGTACGAGCAGCACTTC
TRBJ2-5 | - | - | TRBV7-9 | CASQLRGSETQYF | TGTGCCAGCCAACTCCGGGGGTCGGAGACCCAGTACTTC
TRBJ2-1 | few | TRBD2 | TRBV20-1 | CSAGEREGQFF | TGCAGTGCTGGGGAGCGGGAGGGGCAGTTCTTC
TRBJ2-7 | - | TRBD2 | TRBV28 | CATGTSGREFTYEQYF | TGTGCCACCGGGACTAGCGGGAGGGAATTCACCTACGAGCAGTACTTC
TRBJ2-7 | few | - | TRBV15 | CATSRGLEGDPYEQYF | TGTGCCACCAGCAGAGGTTTAGAGGGGGACCCTTACGAGCAGTACTTC
TRBJ2-5 | many | TRBD1 | TRBV24-1 | CATSDHGQGDDETQYF | TGTGCCACCAGTGACCACGGACAGGGAGATGATGAGACCCAGTACTTC
TRBJ2-5 | few | - | TRBV6-6 | CASSVTPQSETQYF | TGTGCCAGCAGTGTCACCCCCCAAAGCGAGACCCAGTACTTC
TRBJ2-7 | - | TRBD1 | TRBV29-1 | CSVEEGQGGYEQYF | TGCAGCGTTGAAGAAGGACAGGGGGGATACGAGCAGTACTTC
TRBJ2-7 | once | TRBD2 | TRBV3-1 | CASSFRLAATYEQYF | TGTGCCAGCAGCTTTAGACTAGCGGCGACCTACGAGCAGTACTTC